Listed here are 20 T cell receptor beta chains from one sample, sequenced in a study of T cells in Graves' hyperthyroidism and ophthalmopathy. It was RNA transcripts that yielded the amplified TCR beta CDR3 regions. Researchers ran a first-round RT-PCR on the TCR CDR3 using the HTBI primer set. TCRdb re-called the multiplex PCR reads through MiXCR, storing one row per CDR3 protein. This table has around 250,000 distinct CDR3 sequences, approximately 14% appearing once. Sequencing input: blood. These receptors all stem from a woman in her forties with Graves' hyperthyroidism that later progressed to Graves' ophthalmopathy.

This clonotype has at least ten counts. This chain connects TRBV20-1 to TRBJ1-5; D is uncertain. Trimming stripped 2 bases from V and 1 base from J, with 12 bases between. In germline, CDR1 is DFQATT, CDR2 SNEGSKA (reference sequence). The CDR3 length is 15 residues. CDR3 residues: CSARRILPSNQPQHF. CDR3 sequence (DNA): TGCAGTGCTAGAAGAATCCTACCGAGCAATCAGCCCCAGCATTTT.

The V call is TRBV5-1, the J call TRBJ2-6; D may be TRBD1 (6 bases). Germline values: CDR1 SGHRS, CDR2 YFSETQ. V was trimmed by 4 bases and J by 0 bases, leaving 14 bases between them. CDR3 length equals 17 residues. The CDR3 region is CASSIQGGISGANVLTF. CDR3 sequence (DNA): TGCGCCAGCAGCATACAGGGTGGCATCTCTGGGGCCAACGTCCTGACTTTC.

The J gene is TRBJ2-7, the V gene TRBV28; 10 positions agree with TRBD2. CDR1 is MDHEN and CDR2 is SYDVKM in the germline V gene. The CDR3 is 17 amino acids. V was clipped by 6 bases and J by 4 bases; unmatched bases: 15. Written as DNA, the CDR3 is TGTGCCAGCAGCCCGTCTAGCGGGAGATCTGTGTGGTACGAGCAGTACTTC. The encoded protein is CASSPSSGRSVWYEQYF.

This clonotype was counted ten times or more. The V gene is TRBV5-1, the J gene TRBJ2-1; unclear D gene. The V end was cut by 3 bases, the J end by 7 bases, with 20 bases between. The CDR3 is 16 residues long. Per the germline V gene, CDR1 is SGHRS and CDR2 is YFSETQ. The CDR3 loop reads CASSSDTDLQWNEQFF. CDR3 DNA: TGCGCCAGCAGCTCCGATACGGACCTACAGTGGAATGAGCAGTTCTTC.

The rearrangement joins TRBV28 to TRBJ2-7, with D perhaps given as TRBD1 or TRBD2 (5 bases each). Per germline, CDR1 MDHEN and CDR2 SYDVKM. The CDR3 loop spans 14 amino acids. V was trimmed by 7 bases and J by 6 bases, leaving 19 bases between them. CDR3 sequence: CASIPQSLRGEQYF. The CDR3 bases are TGTGCCAGCATTCCTCAATCCCTGAGGGGCGAGCAGTACTTC. The full variable domain, in which reference TRBV28 and TRBJ2-7 provide the parts outside the CDR3, is DVKVTQSSRYLVKRTGEKVFLECVQDMDHENMFWYRQDPGLGLRLIYFSYDVKMKEKGDIPEGYSVSREKKERFSLILESASTNQTSMYLCASIPQSLRGEQYFGPGTRLTVT.

This clonotype was recorded many times. The genes are TRBV6-1 and TRBJ1-2; 10 bases line up with TRBD1. There are 15 residues in the CDR3. V lost 5 bases, J lost 2 bases, and 5 bases stayed unmatched. Germline V gene data show CDR1 as MNHNS and CDR2 as SASEGT. The CDR3 coding sequence is TGTGCCAGCAGTAAGACAGGGGGCCGGAACTATGGCTACACCTTC. This codes for CASSKTGGRNYGYTF.

This clonotype was found many times. This chain joins TRBV6-1 and TRBJ1-1, with D possibly TRBD1 on 5 matching bases. CDR1 and CDR2 from the germline V gene are MNHNS and SASEGT. This CDR3 comprises 11 residues. The V end was cut by 8 bases, the J end by 5 bases, with 9 bases between. The CDR3 nucleotides read TGTGCCAGCGGGGGGAGGACTGAAGCTTTCTTT. This translates into CASGGRTEAFF.

This clonotype occurred a few times. J is TRBJ1-3 and V is TRBV5-1; D remains ambiguous. In germline, CDR1 is SGHRS, CDR2 YFSETQ. V was pared by 4 bases and J by 4 bases, with 6 bases between. This CDR3 spans 12 amino acids. The CDR3 is CASSPDGNTIYF. CDR3 nucleotides: TGCGCCAGCAGCCCGGACGGAAACACCATATATTTT.

This clonotype was observed many times. This chain uses TRBV11-2 with TRBJ2-7; D may be TRBD2 (6 bases). The CDR3 is made up of 15 amino acids. Deletions cut 2 bases from V and 2 bases from J, with 13 bases between. Germline-derived CDR1 and CDR2 are SGHAT and FQNNGV. CDR3 in DNA: TGTGCCAGCAGCTTATTGGCGGGAAACACCTACGAGCAGTACTTC. Translated, it gives CASSLLAGNTYEQYF.

This clonotype was seen many times. This sequence joins TRBV20-1 and TRBJ2-7, with D tentatively TRBD1 (5 bases). V gave up 0 bases and J gave up 2 bases, with 17 bases separating them. Germline V lookup: CDR1 DFQATT, CDR2 SNEGSKA (reference sequence). The CDR3 length is 16 residues. As DNA, the CDR3 is TGCAGTGCTAGAGATAGTCGAGGACATCAAACCTACGAGCAGTACTTC. Protein sequence: CSARDSRGHQTYEQYF.

This clonotype showed up just a few times. The chain is built from TRBV15 and TRBJ1-6; D call uncertain. Trimming shortened V by 0 bases and J by 9 bases, and 3 bases separated the two germline ends. The CDR3 spans 12 residues. Germline CDR1 and CDR2: LNHNV and YYDKDF (reference sequence). The CDR3 spells CATSRDGSPLHF. In nucleotides, the CDR3 is TGTGCCACCAGCAGAGATGGTTCACCCCTCCACTTT. The full variable domain, completed using reference TRBV15 and TRBJ1-6, is DAMVIQNPRYQVTQFGKPVTLSCSQTLNHNVMYWYQQKSSQAPKLLFHYYDKDFNNEADTPDNFQSRRPNTSFCFLDIRSPGLGDTAMYLCATSRDGSPLHFGNGTRLTVT.

This clonotype was found many times. The chain carries TRBV5-1 and TRBJ2-1; 9 bases are a match to TRBD1. The germline V gene has CDR1 SGHRS and CDR2 YFSETQ. V was pared by 4 bases and J by 6 bases, with 8 bases of the junction left unmatched. This CDR3 region has 15 residues. This CDR3 is CASSRGQGSLNEQFF. The DNA for the CDR3 is TGCGCCAGCAGCCGGGGACAGGGATCCCTCAATGAGCAGTTCTTC.

Only one count was recorded for this clonotype. The CDR3, as DNA: TGTGCCAGCAGTTTCAGGGCTCGTGGCAATCAGCCCCAGCATTTT. Amino acid sequence: CASSFRARGNQPQHF. The V call is TRBV6-5, the J call TRBJ1-5, with D possibly TRBD1 on 5 matching bases. This CDR3 has 15 residues. V lost 4 bases and J 2 bases, leaving 12 bases between the germline ends. Looked up from germline, CDR1 is MNHEY and CDR2 is SVGAGI.

This clonotype was counted ten times or more. The rearrangement uses TRBV27 and TRBJ1-3; D gene uncertain. The CDR3 is made up of 14 amino acids. V was clipped by 6 bases and J by 3 bases, with 12 bases between them. Germline assignment: CDR1 MNHEY and CDR2 SMNVEV (reference sequence). DNA of the CDR3: TGTGCCAGCAGGCTTACCGGAGGTGGAAACACCATATATTTT. Amino acid sequence: CASRLTGGGNTIYF.

The V call is TRBV14, the J call TRBJ1-1; D unclear. V was pared by 3 bases and J by 8 bases, with 7 bases between. The germline V gene has CDR1 SGHDN and CDR2 FVKESK. This CDR3 spans 11 amino acids. CDR3 sequence reads: CASSQGIEAFF. For the CDR3, the DNA is TGTGCCAGCAGCCAGGGGATAGAAGCTTTCTTT.

This clonotype was recorded many times. This CDR3 is CASSEGQLYNSPLHF. In DNA form, the CDR3 reads TGCGCCAGCAGTGAGGGACAGCTATATAATTCACCCCTCCACTTT. V gene TRBV10-2 combines with J gene TRBJ1-6; the D gene is possibly TRBD1 (6 bases). The germline gives CDR1 WSHSY, CDR2 SAAADI. The CDR3 covers 15 residues. With 2 bases removed from V and 4 bases from J, the gap between germline ends came to 9 bases.

This clonotype was observed many times. The rearrangement joins TRBV9 to TRBJ2-7; TRBD2 matches at 7 bases. Germline V CDR1 and CDR2: SGDLS, YYNGEE. CDR3 length: 18 residues. After removal of 4 bases from V and 1 base from J, the junction contained 17 bases not matched to a gene. In nucleotides, the CDR3 is TGTGCCAGCAGCCCCAGAGGGCTAGCGGCAGATGCTTCCTACGAGCAGTACTTC. Translation: CASSPRGLAADASYEQYF.

This clonotype was counted only a few times. The rearrangement links TRBV7-6 to TRBJ2-1; D is undetermined. CDR1 SGHVS and CDR2 FNYEAQ come from the germline V gene. V gave up 5 bases and J gave up 0 bases, with 8 bases separating them. This CDR3 is 14 amino acids long. CDR3 sequence (DNA): TGTGCCAGCAGCCAGAGTTACTCCTACAATGAGCAGTTCTTC. This encodes CASSQSYSYNEQFF.

The chain has TRBV3-1 and TRBJ2-7, with a possible D match to TRBD2 (6 bases). The CDR3 consists of 14 residues. The germline V and J ends were trimmed by 3 bases and 4 bases, with 13 bases remaining between them. CDR1 LGHDT and CDR2 YNNKEL come from the germline V gene (reference sequence). CDR3 amino acids: CASSHLGTPYEQYF. The CDR3 coding sequence is TGTGCCAGCAGCCATCTCGGGACTCCTTACGAGCAGTACTTC.

Concerning this clonotype: Since the CDR3 does not end with the conserved phenylalanine or tryptophan, this likely comes from a read error. The DNA is omitted, as the CDR3 cannot be located on it reliably, and the CDR3 follows TCRdb's listing. The rearrangement joins TRBV3-1 to TRBJ1-2; the D call TRBD1 from the table was never checked on the DNA. Germline V gene sequence: CDR1 LGHDT, CDR2 YNNKEL (reference sequence). The CDR3 region is 13 residues in length, termini included. CDR3 in amino acids: CASSQTGDYGCTV.